This is a list of T cell receptor beta chains from one sample in a study of T-cell memory formation after mild COVID-19. TCRdb reprocessed the 5' RACE reads with MiXCR, giving one entry per CDR3 protein. This table has some 290,000 distinct CDR3 sequences, 15% to 20% appearing once. The material sequenced was PBMCs or a T cell subset sorted from them (not recorded which). The receptor source for this set is a man between 18 and 29 years old who had mild COVID-19 (a few samples of this study predate the infection). Cell type and time point are not known. The CDR3 runs from the conserved cysteine through the conserved F or W. A D gene is named only where the DNA matches it firmly. Size is stated for part of the rows, as once, few or many counts, or as a class when the clone is expanded.

d_call j_call v_call clone_size cdr3_aa cdr3_nt
NA TRBJ1-1 TRBV9 NA CASSVVGGGTEAFF TGTGCCAGCAGCGTAGTCGGGGGAGGCACTGAAGCTTTCTTT
NA TRBJ2-7 TRBV9 NA CASSVDRGGSLYEQYF TGTGCCAGCAGCGTAGACCGCGGGGGCTCTCTCTACGAGCAGTACTTC
NA TRBJ1-1 TRBV7-3 few CASSSGWNTEAFF TGTGCCAGCAGCTCCGGTTGGAACACTGAAGCTTTCTTT
NA TRBJ1-1 TRBV7-3 NA CASSFPDSEAFF TGTGCCAGCAGCTTCCCCGACAGTGAAGCTTTCTTT
TRBD2 TRBJ2-1 TRBV7-3 NA CASSQSEGRDEQFF TGTGCCAGCAGCCAATCGGAGGGGAGGGATGAGCAGTTCTTC
TRBD2 TRBJ2-3 TRBV28 NA CASRRSGGEPDTQYF TGTGCCAGCAGGCGTAGCGGGGGAGAGCCAGATACGCAGTATTTT
NA TRBJ2-3 TRBV15 few CATSTPDGTDTQYF TGTGCCACCAGCACGCCGGATGGCACAGATACGCAGTATTTT
NA TRBJ1-1 TRBV6-5 few CASSPSTVMNTEAFF TGTGCCAGCAGTCCCTCGACAGTCATGAACACTGAAGCTTTCTTT
NA TRBJ1-1 TRBV18 NA CASSPPGSPDTEAFF TGTGCCAGCTCACCACCTGGTTCCCCGGACACTGAAGCTTTCTTT
NA TRBJ1-4 TRBV4-1 few CASSQFGQQIEKLFF TGCGCCAGCAGCCAATTCGGACAGCAGATTGAAAAACTGTTTTTT
NA TRBJ1-6 TRBV28 few CAISLGDSPLHF TGTGCCATCTCGTTGGGTGATTCACCCCTCCACTTT
NA TRBJ1-2 TRBV6-5 NA CASRRDGVDGYTF TGTGCCAGCAGGAGAGACGGGGTAGACGGCTACACCTTC
NA TRBJ2-5 TRBV11-3 NA CASSRGGPQETQYF TGTGCCAGCAGCCGAGGCGGGCCCCAAGAGACCCAGTACTTC
NA TRBJ1-2 TRBV6-1 NA CASSEVQVYGYTF TGTGCCAGCAGTGAAGTACAAGTCTATGGCTACACCTTC
NA TRBJ1-2 TRBV11-2 NA CASGVGRYGYTF TGTGCCAGCGGGGTGGGCAGGTATGGCTACACCTTC
NA TRBJ1-4 TRBV4-1 NA CASSQDSRGAGEKLFF TGCGCCAGCAGCCAAGATTCAAGAGGGGCCGGGGAAAAACTGTTTTTT
NA TRBJ1-1 TRBV5-1 NA CASSALGPSLNTEAFF TGCGCCAGCAGCGCGTTGGGTCCCTCTCTGAACACTGAAGCTTTCTTT
TRBD2 TRBJ2-2 TRBV10-3 few CAISPLAGGKNTGELFF TGTGCCATCAGTCCCCTAGCGGGGGGTAAGAACACCGGGGAGCTGTTTTTT
NA TRBJ1-5 TRBV4-3 few CASSHYRNQPQHF TGCGCCAGCAGCCATTACAGGAATCAGCCCCAGCATTTT
NA TRBJ2-5 TRBV20-1 NA CSASPAQAAETQYF TGCAGTGCTAGTCCTGCCCAGGCCGCGGAGACCCAGTACTTC